This T cell receptor (beta chain) is drawn from a study of T cells in Graves' hyperthyroidism and ophthalmopathy. In this sample, this clonotype turned up a few times. The V and J ends lost 1 base and 4 bases respectively, with 7 bases between them. Germline CDR1 and CDR2: MNHEY and SMNVEV (reference sequence). CDR3 length equals 13 residues. TCR beta CDR3 regions were amplified from RNA transcripts. When the TCR CDR3 underwent first-round RT-PCR, the HTBI primer set was used. TCRdb passed the multiplex PCR reads through MiXCR, listing each CDR3 protein once. The sample shows hundreds of thousands of distinct CDR3 sequences, around 21% of them seen only once.

The sample comprised blood. The chain couples TRBV27 to TRBJ1-1; possible D gene TRBD1, 6 bases. The clonotype comes from a man aged 30 to 39 with Graves' ophthalmopathy. The DNA for the CDR3 is TGTGCCAGCAGTTTATTAGGGGGCACTGAAGCTTTCTTT. Protein: CASSLLGGTEAFF.